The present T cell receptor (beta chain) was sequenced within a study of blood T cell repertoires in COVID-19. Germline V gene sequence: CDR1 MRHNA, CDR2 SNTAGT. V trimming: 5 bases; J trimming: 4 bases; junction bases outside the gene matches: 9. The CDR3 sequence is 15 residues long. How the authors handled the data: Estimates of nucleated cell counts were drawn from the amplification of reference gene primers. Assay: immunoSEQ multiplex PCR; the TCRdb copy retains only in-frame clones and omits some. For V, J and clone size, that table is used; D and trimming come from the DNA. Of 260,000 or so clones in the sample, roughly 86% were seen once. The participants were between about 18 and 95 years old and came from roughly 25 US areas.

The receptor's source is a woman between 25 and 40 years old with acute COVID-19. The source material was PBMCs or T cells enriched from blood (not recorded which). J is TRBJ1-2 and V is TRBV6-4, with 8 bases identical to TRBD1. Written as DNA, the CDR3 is TGTGCCAGCAGTCTACGTCCAGGGGGCGGCTATGGCTACACCTTC. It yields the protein CASSLRPGGGYGYTF.